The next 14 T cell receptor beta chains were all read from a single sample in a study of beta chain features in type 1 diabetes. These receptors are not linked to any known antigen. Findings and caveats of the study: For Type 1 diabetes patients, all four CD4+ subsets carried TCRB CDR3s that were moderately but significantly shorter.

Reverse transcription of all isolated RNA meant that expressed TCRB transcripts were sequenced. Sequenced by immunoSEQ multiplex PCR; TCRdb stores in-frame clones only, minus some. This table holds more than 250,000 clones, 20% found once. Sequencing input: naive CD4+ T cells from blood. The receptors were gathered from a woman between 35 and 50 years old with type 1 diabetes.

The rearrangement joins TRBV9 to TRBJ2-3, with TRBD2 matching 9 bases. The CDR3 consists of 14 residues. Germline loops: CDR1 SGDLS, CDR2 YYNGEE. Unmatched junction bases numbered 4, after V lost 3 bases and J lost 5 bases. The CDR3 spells CASSAGLAGDTQYF. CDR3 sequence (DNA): TGTGCCAGCAGCGCGGGACTAGCAGGAGATACGCAGTATTTT.

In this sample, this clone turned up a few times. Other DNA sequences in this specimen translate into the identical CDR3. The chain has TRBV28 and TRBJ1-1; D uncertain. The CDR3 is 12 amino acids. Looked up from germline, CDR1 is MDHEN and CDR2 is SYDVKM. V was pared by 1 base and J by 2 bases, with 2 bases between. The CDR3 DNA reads TGTGCCAGCAGTTTATCTAACACTGAAGCTTTCTTT. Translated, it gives CASSLSNTEAFF.

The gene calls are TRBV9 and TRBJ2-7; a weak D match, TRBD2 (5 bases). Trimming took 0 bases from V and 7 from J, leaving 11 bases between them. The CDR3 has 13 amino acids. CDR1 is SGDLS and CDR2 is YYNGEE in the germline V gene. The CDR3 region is CASSVVDSTEQYF. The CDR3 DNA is TGTGCCAGCAGCGTAGTGGACTCTACGGAGCAGTACTTC.

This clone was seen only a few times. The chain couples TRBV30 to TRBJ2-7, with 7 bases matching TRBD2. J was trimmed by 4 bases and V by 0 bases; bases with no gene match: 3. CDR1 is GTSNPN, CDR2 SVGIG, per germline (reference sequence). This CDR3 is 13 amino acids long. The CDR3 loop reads CAWSVRRGYEQYF. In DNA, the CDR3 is TGTGCCTGGAGTGTTCGGCGGGGGTACGAGCAGTACTTC.

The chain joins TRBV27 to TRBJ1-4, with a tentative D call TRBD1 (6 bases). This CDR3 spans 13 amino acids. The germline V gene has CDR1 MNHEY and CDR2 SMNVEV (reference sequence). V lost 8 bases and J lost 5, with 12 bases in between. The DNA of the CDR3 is TGTGCCAGCGGTCGGACAGTAAATGAAAAACTGTTTTTT. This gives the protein CASGRTVNEKLFF.

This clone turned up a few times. In nucleotides, the CDR3 is TGCGCCAGCAGCTCCCGGAGCGGGGGAAGGAATGAGCAGTTCTTC. The encoded protein is CASSSRSGGRNEQFF. The chain joins TRBV4-1 to TRBJ2-1, with 8 bases lining up with TRBD2. The germline CDR1 and CDR2 sequences are MGHRA and YSYEKL. The V gene end was trimmed by 5 bases and the J gene end by 7 bases; junction bases not matched to a gene: 10. This CDR3 spans 15 amino acids.

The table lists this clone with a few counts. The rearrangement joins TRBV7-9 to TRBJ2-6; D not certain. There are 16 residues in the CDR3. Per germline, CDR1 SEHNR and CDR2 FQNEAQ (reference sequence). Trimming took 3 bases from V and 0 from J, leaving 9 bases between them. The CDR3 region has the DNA TGTGCCAGCAGCTTCTACAGTAACTCTGGGGCCAACGTCCTGACTTTC. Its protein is CASSFYSNSGANVLTF.

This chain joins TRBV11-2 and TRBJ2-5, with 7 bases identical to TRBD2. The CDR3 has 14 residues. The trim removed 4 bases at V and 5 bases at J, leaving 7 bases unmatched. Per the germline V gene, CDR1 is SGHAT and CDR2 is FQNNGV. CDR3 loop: CASSSGLDGETQYF. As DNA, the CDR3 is TGTGCCAGCAGCTCCGGACTAGATGGTGAGACCCAGTACTTC.

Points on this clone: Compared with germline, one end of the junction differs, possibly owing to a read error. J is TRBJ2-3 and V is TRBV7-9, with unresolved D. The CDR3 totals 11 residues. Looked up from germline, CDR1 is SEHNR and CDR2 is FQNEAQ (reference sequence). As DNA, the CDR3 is TGTGCCAGCAGCCTGTTGCAGGCCCCACATTTT. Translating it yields CASSLLQAPHF.

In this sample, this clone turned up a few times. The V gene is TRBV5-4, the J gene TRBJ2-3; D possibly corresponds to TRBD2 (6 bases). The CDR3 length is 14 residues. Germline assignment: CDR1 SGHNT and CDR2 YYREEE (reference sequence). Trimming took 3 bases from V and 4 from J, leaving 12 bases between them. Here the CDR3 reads CASSSEGRPDTQYF. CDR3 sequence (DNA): TGTGCCAGCAGCTCGGAGGGCCGGCCAGATACGCAGTATTTT.

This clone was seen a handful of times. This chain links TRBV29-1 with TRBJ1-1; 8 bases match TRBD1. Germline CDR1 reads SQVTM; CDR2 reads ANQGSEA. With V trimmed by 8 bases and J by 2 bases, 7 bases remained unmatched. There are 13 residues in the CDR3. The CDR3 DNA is TGCAGCACTCAGGGACAGGTCAACACTGAAGCTTTCTTT. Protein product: CSTQGQVNTEAFF.

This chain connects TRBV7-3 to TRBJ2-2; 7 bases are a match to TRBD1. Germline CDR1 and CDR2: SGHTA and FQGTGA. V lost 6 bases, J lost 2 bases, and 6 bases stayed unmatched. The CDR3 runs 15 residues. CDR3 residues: CASRATGANTGELFF. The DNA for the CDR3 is TGTGCCAGCAGAGCCACAGGGGCAAACACCGGGGAGCTGTTTTTT.

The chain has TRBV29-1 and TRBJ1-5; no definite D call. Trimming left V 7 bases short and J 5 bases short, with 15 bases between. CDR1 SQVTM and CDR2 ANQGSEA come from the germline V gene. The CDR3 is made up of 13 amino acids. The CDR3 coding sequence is TGCAGCGCTCTAGTCGGGGAGTATCAGCCCCAGCATTTT. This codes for CSALVGEYQPQHF. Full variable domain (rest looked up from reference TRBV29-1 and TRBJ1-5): SAVISQKPSRDICQRGTSLTIQCQVDSQVTMMFWYRQQPGQSLTLIATANQGSEATYESGFVIDKFPISRPNLTFSTLTVSNMSPEDSSIYLCSALVGEYQPQHFGDGTRLSIL.

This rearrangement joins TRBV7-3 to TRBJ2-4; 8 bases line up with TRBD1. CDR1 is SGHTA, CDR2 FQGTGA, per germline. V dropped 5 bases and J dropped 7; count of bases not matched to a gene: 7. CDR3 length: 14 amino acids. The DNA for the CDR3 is TGTGCCAGCAGCAATGACAGGGGTGGGAACATTCAGTACTTC. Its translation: CASSNDRGGNIQYF.